The 26 T cell receptor beta chains in this list originate from one sample, sequenced in a study of blood T cell repertoires in COVID-19. The repertoire was sequenced with immunoSEQ multiplex PCR; TCRdb's copy has only in-frame clones and lacks some. Of around 200,000 clones in the sample, under 90% are singletons; the top ten hold 15% to 20%. Specimen: peripheral blood. The source of these receptors is a woman of 80 years or more with active or convalescent COVID-19.

This sequence joins TRBV6-1 and TRBJ1-2; 8 bases align to TRBD1. Trimming removed 3 bases from V and 5 bases from J; junction bases left unmatched: 8. Germline V gene sequence: CDR1 MNHNS, CDR2 SASEGT. The CDR3 is 15 amino acids. CDR3 DNA: TGTGCCAGCAGTGAGGGTCAGGGGGCAAAGTATGGCTACACCTTC. Protein: CASSEGQGAKYGYTF.

Comment on this clone: Within the sample, other DNA sequences also encode this same CDR3. The rearrangement links TRBV2 to TRBJ1-1; D possibly corresponds to TRBD1 (6 bases). V was cut by 4 bases and J by 1 base, with 7 bases left in between. The CDR3 has 13 amino acids. CDR1 and CDR2 (germline): SNHLY, FYNNEI. The CDR3 here is CASSAQGNTEAFF. The DNA for the CDR3 is TGTGCCAGCAGTGCACAGGGGAACACTGAAGCTTTCTTT.

The rearrangement links TRBV6-6 to TRBJ1-6, with 9 bases lining up with TRBD1. Germline V lookup: CDR1 MNHNY, CDR2 SVGAGI (reference sequence). The V and J ends lost 5 bases and 10 bases, in that order; junction bases with no gene match: 12. The CDR3 spans 16 residues. Written as DNA, the CDR3 is TGTGCCAGCAGTCGAATCATTACAGGGGGCGGGTCACCCCTCCACTTT. This translates into CASSRIITGGGSPLHF.

This chain's CDR3 is CASSADIIDRVRAFF. CDR3 DNA sequence: TGTGCCAGCAGTGCCGATATCATCGACAGGGTGAGGGCTTTCTTT. V gene TRBV25-1 combines with J gene TRBJ1-1, with 7 nucleotides matching TRBD1. The germline gives CDR1 MGHDK, CDR2 SYGVNS. This CDR3 region has 15 residues. V lost 4 bases, J lost 11 bases, and 16 bases stayed unmatched.

V and J are TRBV29-1 and TRBJ2-7; 9 bases match TRBD1. This CDR3 region has 15 residues. The trim removed 5 bases at V and 4 bases at J, leaving 12 bases unmatched. Germline assignment: CDR1 SQVTM and CDR2 ANQGSEA. CDR3 in amino acids: CSVQAKQGAGYEQYF. Written as DNA, the CDR3 is TGCAGCGTTCAAGCAAAACAGGGGGCCGGGTACGAGCAGTACTTC.

This clone was picked up one time. The chain has TRBV7-3 and TRBJ2-3; possibly TRBD1 for D (5 bases). Germline CDR1 and CDR2: SGHTA and FQGTGA. V lost 6 bases and J 6 bases, leaving 16 bases between the germline ends. The CDR3 spans 14 residues. The CDR3 reads CASRVGRGSDTQYF. CDR3 in DNA: TGTGCCAGCAGGGTGGGAAGGGGATCGGATACGCAGTATTTT.

The genes are TRBV5-1 and TRBJ2-3; a weak D match, TRBD1 (6 bases). Germline V gene sequence: CDR1 SGHRS, CDR2 YFSETQ. Trimming took off 0 bases at V and 4 bases at J, with 9 bases between the two ends. The CDR3 spans 14 residues. The CDR3: CASSLAPGADTQYF. Written as DNA, the CDR3 is TGCGCCAGCAGCTTGGCCCCAGGGGCAGATACGCAGTATTTT.

This clone occurred a few times. The chain joins TRBV5-4 to TRBJ2-7; 9 bases agree with TRBD2. Germline CDR1 and CDR2: SGHNT and YYREEE (reference sequence). The CDR3 consists of 15 residues. Trimming at V came to 0 bases and at J to 4 bases, leaving 5 bases not matched to a gene. CDR3 coding DNA: TGTGCCAGCAGCTTGGACGGCGGGGGGGCTTACGAGCAGTACTTC. Its protein product is CASSLDGGGAYEQYF.

A note on this clone: Compared with germline, one end of the junction differs, possibly owing to a read error. The chain joins TRBV7-7 to TRBJ2-1, with TRBD2 matching over 12 bases. The germline V gene has CDR1 SSHAT and CDR2 FNYEAQ (reference sequence). CDR3 length equals 16 residues. The CDR3 nucleotides are TGTGCTAGCAGCTTAGGGACTAGCGGGTCCAGCGATGAGCAGTTCTTC. Translating it yields CASSLGTSGSSDEQFF.

This clone occurred a few times. The rearrangement uses TRBV5-1 and TRBJ1-6; a possible D gene is TRBD1 (6 bases). Looked up from germline, CDR1 is SGHRS and CDR2 is YFSETQ. The CDR3 runs 15 residues. V shed 5 bases and J shed 0 bases, with 9 bases lying between them. The CDR3 DNA reads TGCGCCAGCAGGGTGGACAGCTCCTATAATTCACCCCTCCACTTT. The encoded protein is CASRVDSSYNSPLHF. The variable domain in full, completed from reference TRBV5-1 and TRBJ1-6, reads KAGVTQTPRYLIKTRGQQVTLSCSPISGHRSVSWYQQTPGQGLQFLFEYFSETQRNKGNFPGRFSGRQFSNSRSEMNVSTLELGDSALYLCASRVDSSYNSPLHFGNGTRLTVT.

This chain uses TRBV6-5 with TRBJ2-7; TRBD2 agrees at 7 bases. Germline CDR1 MNHEY, CDR2 SVGAGI. This CDR3 region has 15 residues. V was pared by 2 bases and J by 2 bases, with 6 bases of the junction left unmatched. The CDR3 DNA reads as TGTGCCAGCAGTTACATCTCTAGCGGTGCCTACGAGCAGTACTTC. Translation gives CASSYISSGAYEQYF.

J is TRBJ2-7 and V is TRBV3-1 (or the pseudogene TRBV3-2); D not resolved. CDR3 size: 14 residues. Germline assignment: CDR1 LGHDT and CDR2 YNNKEL (reference sequence). Trimming took 1 base from V and 0 from J, leaving 7 bases between them. The CDR3, as DNA: TGTGCCAGCAGCCAAGTGGCTAGCTCCTACGAGCAGTACTTC. Translation: CASSQVASSYEQYF.

The V call is TRBV29-1, the J call TRBJ2-3, with 8 bases that match TRBD2. The CDR3 consists of 15 residues. CDR1 and CDR2 from the germline V gene are SQVTM and ANQGSEA. V gave up 6 bases and J gave up 0 bases; unmatched junction bases: 8. The DNA for the CDR3 is TGCAGCGTGGTACTAAGCGGGGGCAGCACAGATACGCAGTATTTT. This encodes CSVVLSGGSTDTQYF.

The chain carries TRBV5-4 and TRBJ2-1; TRBD2 matches 11 bases. Germline V CDR1 and CDR2: SGHNT, YYREEE (reference sequence). This CDR3 is built from 17 residues. Losses at the gene ends were 4 bases for V and 7 bases for J; bases not matched to a gene: 13. The CDR3 reads CASSRGLAGGTGNEQFF. CDR3 nucleotide sequence: TGTGCCAGCAGCCGAGGGCTAGCGGGAGGAACTGGGAATGAGCAGTTCTTC.

For this clone: Distinct nucleotide sequences in the sample also encode this CDR3. J is TRBJ1-1 and V is TRBV7-9; tentative D call: TRBD1 (5 bases). Germline CDR1 reads SEHNR; CDR2 reads FQNEAQ (reference sequence). The CDR3 length is 12 residues. V lost 6 bases and J lost 1, with 6 bases in between. Here the CDR3 reads CASSQGNTEAFF. The CDR3 DNA reads TGTGCCAGCAGTCAGGGGAACACTGAAGCTTTCTTT.

The chain employs TRBV18 and TRBJ1-4; perhaps TRBD1 as D (6 bases). This CDR3 has 14 amino acids. V was trimmed by 8 bases and J by 2 bases, leaving 12 bases between them. From germline, CDR1 is KGHSH and CDR2 LQKENI. The CDR3 sequence is CASGAGATNEKLFF. The CDR3 nucleotides read TGTGCCAGCGGCGCGGGGGCGACTAATGAAAAACTGTTTTTT.

The table lists this clone with a few counts. Written as DNA, the CDR3 is TGTGCCAGCAGCCAAGATCTAGGCGGCTATGGCTACACCTTC. It codes for CASSQDLGGYGYTF. The chain uses TRBV3-1 (or the pseudogene TRBV3-2) and TRBJ1-2; D is unresolved. V lost 0 bases to trimming and J lost 4 bases, with 9 bases between them. In germline, CDR1 is LGHDT, CDR2 YNNKEL (reference sequence). The length of the CDR3 is 14 residues.

The chain combines TRBV7-3 with TRBJ2-5; D possibly corresponds to TRBD2 (5 bases). Germline loops: CDR1 SGHTA, CDR2 FQGTGA. CDR3 length: 13 amino acids. The V end was cut by 5 bases, the J end by 2 bases, with 9 bases between. CDR3 DNA sequence: TGTGCCAGCAGCCCTGGACTGCAAGAGACCCAGTACTTC. This sequence encodes CASSPGLQETQYF.

The table lists this clone with a few counts. J is TRBJ1-1 and V is TRBV14; D call uncertain. This CDR3 has 14 residues. CDR1 SGHDN and CDR2 FVKESK come from the germline V gene. V gave up 4 bases and J gave up 4 bases, with 13 bases separating them. CDR3 region: CASSLVSTVTEAFF. The CDR3, as DNA: TGTGCCAGCAGCCTAGTATCGACTGTCACTGAAGCTTTCTTT.

The rearrangement joins TRBV30 to TRBJ2-7; 9 nucleotides agree with TRBD2. Germline V CDR1 and CDR2: GTSNPN, SVGIG (reference sequence). The CDR3 spans 15 residues. J lost 3 bases, V lost 0 bases, and 6 bases had no gene match. The CDR3 region is CAWSVWLAGSYEQYF. CDR3 bases: TGTGCCTGGAGTGTGTGGCTAGCGGGGAGCTACGAGCAGTACTTC.

V and J are TRBV18 and TRBJ1-1; D unresolved. Trimming stripped 3 bases from V and 5 bases from J, with 16 bases between. Germline V gene data show CDR1 as KGHSH and CDR2 as LQKENI. This CDR3 is 15 amino acids long. As DNA, the CDR3 is TGTGCCAGCTCACCCCGGATCGGGGAAGGGACTGAAGCTTTCTTT. Amino acids: CASSPRIGEGTEAFF.

The rearrangement uses TRBV6-5 and TRBJ2-3; D is possibly TRBD1 (6 bases). V lost 7 bases, J lost 1 base, and 9 bases lay in between. Germline V lookup: CDR1 MNHEY, CDR2 SVGAGI. The length of the CDR3 is 13 residues. As DNA, the CDR3 is TGTGCCAGCATAAGACAGGGCACAGATACGCAGTATTTT. This gives the protein CASIRQGTDTQYF.

This clone was counted at least ten times. V is TRBV5-1 and J is TRBJ1-1; a possible D gene is TRBD1 (6 bases). This CDR3 has 14 amino acids. Germline values: CDR1 SGHRS, CDR2 YFSETQ. The V end was cut by 3 bases, the J end by 2 bases, with 11 bases between. The CDR3 region is CASSWRTANTEAFF. CDR3 DNA: TGCGCCAGCAGCTGGAGGACAGCAAACACTGAAGCTTTCTTT.

The V and J genes are TRBV10-1 and TRBJ2-1, with TRBD2 as a possible D gene (5 bases). The V gene lost 6 bases and the J gene lost 4 bases, with 16 bases spanning the gap. CDR3 length: 15 residues. Germline lookup yields CDR1 WNHNN and CDR2 SYGVQD (reference sequence). The CDR3 loop reads CASRKTPTTYNEQFF. The DNA of the CDR3 is TGCGCCAGCAGAAAGACTCCGACTACTTACAATGAGCAGTTCTTC.

The genes are TRBV11-1 and TRBJ2-3, with TRBD2 as a possible D gene (5 bases). V lost 8 bases, J lost 5 bases, and 17 bases lay in between. Germline V gives CDR1 SGHAT, CDR2 FQDESV (reference sequence). CDR3 size: 14 residues. The CDR3 nucleotides read TGTGCCAGCTCCCTGGCGGGCCTTAAAGATACGCAGTATTTT. This gives the protein CASSLAGLKDTQYF.

This chain connects TRBV4-1 to TRBJ1-2, with no clear D. Looked up from germline, CDR1 is MGHRA and CDR2 is YSYEKL. V was trimmed by 4 bases and J by 0 bases, leaving 12 bases between them. This CDR3 spans 15 amino acids. The CDR3 DNA follows: TGCGCCAGCAGCCCCCACGAGGGTGCTAACTATGGCTACACCTTC. This encodes CASSPHEGANYGYTF.